Following are 16 T cell receptor beta chains from one sample sequenced in a study of T cells in tumors after PD-1 blockade. Only in-frame clones appear in the TCRdb table, and some are missing; sequencing was by immunoSEQ multiplex PCR. The sample shows around 35,000 clones, around 73% of them seen only once. The sequencing used PBMCs, collected after anti-PD-1 treatment. Receptors were obtained from a human donor with basal cell carcinoma.

This sequence joins TRBV4-1 and TRBJ2-1; D perhaps matches TRBD1 (5 bases). There are 15 residues in the CDR3. Germline loops: CDR1 MGHRA, CDR2 YSYEKL. V was clipped by 1 base and J by 4 bases, with 11 bases between them. The DNA for the CDR3 is TGCGCCAGCAGCCAAGGACAGAATACTTACAATGAGCAGTTCTTC. This sequence encodes CASSQGQNTYNEQFF.

The chain links TRBV14 to TRBJ2-3; no clear D gene. Trimming removed 2 bases from V and 11 bases from J, with 14 bases in between. Per germline, CDR1 SGHDN and CDR2 FVKESK. The CDR3 sequence is 13 residues long. The DNA for the CDR3 is TGTGCCAGCAGCCAACGTATCCGATTCGGGCAGTATTTT. Translation: CASSQRIRFGQYF.

The chain couples TRBV14 to TRBJ2-3; D remains unclear. In germline, CDR1 is SGHDN, CDR2 FVKESK. The CDR3 length is 12 residues. Trimming cost V 3 bases and J 2 bases, with 3 bases left between them. The CDR3 reads CASSHPTDTQYF. The CDR3 DNA reads as TGTGCCAGCAGCCACCCCACAGATACGCAGTATTTT.

The chain is built from TRBV5-8 and TRBJ2-7, with 10 bases fitting TRBD2. Germline V lookup: CDR1 SGHTS, CDR2 YDEGEE. This CDR3 comprises 15 residues. The trim removed 3 bases at V and 1 base at J, leaving 4 bases unmatched. The CDR3 DNA is TGTGCCAGCAGCTGGCTAGCGGGAGTTTCCTACGAGCAGTACTTC. This sequence encodes CASSWLAGVSYEQYF.

This clone was counted many times. This chain links TRBV20-1 with TRBJ2-7; D is unresolved. The CDR3 has 11 amino acids. Germline lookup yields CDR1 DFQATT and CDR2 SNEGSKA (reference sequence). V was shortened by 0 bases and J by 1 base, with 1 base between the two germline ends. The CDR3 DNA sequence: TGCAGTGCTAGAGAGTCCTACGAGCAGTACTTC. This sequence encodes CSARESYEQYF.

The chain is built from TRBV7-3 and TRBJ2-3, with TRBD1 as a possible D gene (5 bases). The germline V and J ends were trimmed by 0 bases and 2 bases, with 15 bases remaining between them. Germline loops: CDR1 SGHTA, CDR2 FQGTGA. This CDR3 comprises 17 residues. In DNA form, the CDR3 reads TGTGCCAGCAGCTTAACCCCGGCAGGGTTCATCACAGATACGCAGTATTTT. Residues: CASSLTPAGFITDTQYF.

A single count supports this clone. The chain couples TRBV18 to TRBJ2-5; the D gene is possibly TRBD1 (5 bases). With 2 bases removed from V and 5 bases from J, the gap between germline ends came to 12 bases. This CDR3 has 14 amino acids. The V gene's germline CDR1 is KGHSH and CDR2 LQKENI. CDR3 nucleotide sequence: TGTGCCAGCTCACCAGAGACCGCAGGGGAGACCCAGTACTTC. It yields the protein CASSPETAGETQYF.

This sequence joins TRBV5-1 and TRBJ1-1, with a tentative D call TRBD1 (6 bases). Per the germline V gene, CDR1 is SGHRS and CDR2 is YFSETQ. The CDR3 covers 14 residues. V lost 3 bases, J lost 4 bases, and 13 bases lay in between. The CDR3 bases are TGCGCCAGCAGCTCCAGGGGATTGGGCACTGAAGCTTTCTTT. Amino acid sequence: CASSSRGLGTEAFF.

The chain joins TRBV5-1 to TRBJ2-3; no firm D call. The germline gives CDR1 SGHRS, CDR2 YFSETQ. V was pared by 0 bases and J by 0 bases, with 11 bases between. The CDR3 sequence is 16 residues long. Written as DNA, the CDR3 is TGCGCCAGCAGCTTGGAGGTGATTCCTAGCACAGATACGCAGTATTTT. Protein sequence: CASSLEVIPSTDTQYF.

This clone occurred a few times. The V call is TRBV30, the J call TRBJ1-1, with a weak D call TRBD1 (5 bases). Trimming shortened V by 8 bases and J by 5 bases, and 18 bases separated the two germline ends. In germline, CDR1 is GTSNPN, CDR2 SVGIG (reference sequence). The CDR3 consists of 13 residues. Here the CDR3 DNA reads TGTGCCCGCGGAAAGGGGCCCTTGACTGAAGCTTTCTTT. As protein: CARGKGPLTEAFF.

V usage is TRBV4-3 and J usage is TRBJ2-3, with TRBD1 matching 7 bases. CDR1 LGHNA and CDR2 YSLEER come from the germline V gene. The CDR3 is 21 residues long. With 0 bases clipped from V and 9 bases from J, the junction kept 27 bases outside the gene matches. CDR3 sequence (DNA): TGCGCCAGCAGCCAAGAGTCCCCCTACATCAACAGGGGCCCTCAGGTCCGGACGCAGTATTTT. Residues: CASSQESPYINRGPQVRTQYF.

The V and J genes are TRBV12-5 and TRBJ1-6; D remains unclear. Trimming cost V 5 bases and J 7 bases, with 12 bases left between them. This CDR3 has 14 amino acids. Looked up from germline, CDR1 is LGHNT and CDR2 is FRNRAP. This chain's CDR3 is CASGGTHENSPLHF. Here the CDR3 DNA reads TGTGCTAGTGGTGGTACCCACGAAAATTCACCCCTCCACTTT.

This rearrangement joins TRBV7-2 to TRBJ2-3; 9 positions match TRBD1. V shed 2 bases and J 5 bases; nucleotides not matched to a gene: 8. The CDR3 covers 16 residues. Germline V gene lookup returns CDR1 SGHTA and CDR2 FQGNSA. CDR3 amino acids: CASSLTGTGYRDTQYF. The CDR3 DNA reads TGTGCCAGCAGCTTAACTGGGACAGGGTATAGAGATACGCAGTATTTT.

This rearrangement joins TRBV15 to TRBJ2-3; no clear D gene. Trimming stripped 0 bases from V and 2 bases from J, with 9 bases between. CDR3 size: 15 residues. Germline V gene lookup returns CDR1 LNHNV and CDR2 YYDKDF (reference sequence). In DNA, the CDR3 is TGTGCCACCAGCAGAGATGAGCCAAACACAGATACGCAGTATTTT. Encoded protein: CATSRDEPNTDTQYF.

This clone was seen more than once but under ten times. The rearrangement uses TRBV7-3 and TRBJ2-7; 9 bases fit TRBD1. The CDR3 consists of 13 residues. The junction had 2 bases not matched to a gene; V was cut back by 2 bases and J by 6 bases. Looked up from germline, CDR1 is SGHTA and CDR2 is FQGTGA. In nucleotides, the CDR3 is TGTGCCAGCAGCTTAGGGACAGGGCTCGAGCAGTACTTC. Translating it yields CASSLGTGLEQYF.

This chain uses TRBV19 with TRBJ1-1, with a tentative D call TRBD1 (5 bases). CDR3 length: 15 amino acids. Trimming took 5 bases from V and 11 from J, leaving 24 bases between them. Germline V gene lookup returns CDR1 LNHDA and CDR2 SQIVND (reference sequence). The CDR3 is CASSPPGTTKTVAFF. The DNA of the CDR3 is TGTGCCAGTAGTCCTCCGGGGACTACAAAAACTGTGGCTTTCTTT. Based on the CDR3 plus reference TRBV19 and TRBJ1-1, the full variable domain is DGGITQSPKYLFRKEGQNVTLSCEQNLNHDAMYWYRQDPGQGLRLIYYSQIVNDFQKGDIAEGYSVSREKKESFPLTVTSAQKNPTAFYLCASSPPGTTKTVAFFGQGTRLTVV.